The present TCR beta chain was sequenced within a study of T-cell reconstitution after alpha-beta-depleted transplantation in children. Unique molecular identifiers were incorporated during preparation of the TCRbeta library. TCRdb reprocessed the PCR reads with MiXCR, giving one entry per CDR3 protein. The sample gives thousands of distinct CDR3 sequences, roughly 4.8% of which show up once; approximately 25% is in the top ten. Trimming removed 8 bases at V and 8 bases at J, with 19 bases between. The CDR3 has 13 residues. Germline lookup yields CDR1 MDHEN and CDR2 SYDVKM. This clonotype was counted only a few times. Its antigen is undetermined. Study results and caveats: Surviving thymic progenitors and recipient T cells were the source of high TCRbeta diversity at day 60 in some patients. The authors attributed T-cell counts and diversity one year after transplant mostly to newly produced T cells. Reported findings indicate that, about two months after transplant, alpha-beta T cells came from several hundred expanded clones, which were derived from non-depleted graft cells.

This material consisted of PBMCs, mostly from graft donor cells, taken 180 days after TCRalphabeta/CD19-depleted stem cell transplant. This receptor was obtained from a child under two years old who had a stem cell transplant for acute myeloid leukemia, so the T cells may come from the graft donor. The rearrangement uses TRBV28 and TRBJ2-7, with TRBD2 as a possible D gene (5 bases). CDR3 sequence reads: CASFGVGKYKQYF. The CDR3 region has the DNA TGTGCCAGCTTCGGGGTCGGAAAGTACAAGCAGTACTTC. Complete variable domain (other parts from reference TRBV28 and TRBJ2-7): DVKVTQSSRYLVKRTGEKVFLECVQDMDHENMFWYRQDPGLGLRLIYFSYDVKMKEKGDIPEGYSVSREKKERFSLILESASTNQTSMYLCASFGVGKYKQYFGPGTRLTVT.